What follows is one TCR beta chain and its context. No cognate antigen has been identified for it. No base-level quality is on record; no much larger clone is a single base apart. The collaborating institutions used their own protocols to collect whole blood in K2EDTA tubes. For TCRbeta analysis, collaborators shipped samples in one of three forms: frozen whole blood, isolated PBMCs, or DNA extracted from either of those sample types. This specimen belongs to a study of blood T cell repertoires in COVID-19 (TCRdb year 2020). Study-level background: The collaborator samples originated in the United States, Italy and Spain and spanned the acute and convalescent phases of COVID-19. The material from the prospective study consisted of cDNA or gDNA derived from T cells, B-cell-depleted T cells, or PBMCs. Deeply sampled blood TCRbeta repertoires from subjects exposed to, actively infected with, or recovered from COVID-19 were included in the dataset. The repertoires were released in a freely available public database intended as a resource for research on the immune response to SARS-CoV-2. Samples came from the ongoing ImmuneRACE study (first 160 participants) plus 1,254 subjects from 6 global collaborators. Sample metadata almost always included a de-identified subject ID, COVID-19 status, age in years and sex. Where available, HLA class I and class II types were obtained from metadata supplied by the sample provider rather than from assay-based typing. Findings and caveats that apply to the study as a whole: How much clinical and demographic metadata was included differed by source and by participant, and the metadata was provided uncurated.

From a lookup of the germline V gene, CDR1 and CDR2 are SGDLS and YYNGEE. The CDR3 covers 14 residues, taking in both the cysteine and the phenylalanine. CDR3 DNA only is kept here, 42 bases in frame from base 1. V is clipped by 3 bases and J by 0 bases, and the sequence between their germline boundaries is 10 bases long. TCRbeta CDR3 regions were amplified from genomic DNA using the immunoSEQ Assay, a bias-controlled multiplex PCR. The paper's processing steps were these. The number of nucleated cells in each sample was estimated from the amplification of reference gene primers within the assay. Sequence reads were collapsed and filtered to measure the absolute abundance of every unique TCRbeta CDR3 rearrangement. Productive Simpson clonality was computed per sample as the square root of Simpson's diversity index over productive rearrangements. Here the immuneACCESS table is served through TCRdb, limited to in-frame sequences with V and J called. Missing clones are a known gap in these copies; in checked studies unresolved V genes cover under half, and the rest lacks a known reason. That table furnishes V, J and clone size, whereas the DNA furnished D and trimming. A total of over 85,000 clones appear in this sample, about three quarters of them only once. About a sixth of the sample goes to the ten largest clones.

The chain employs TRBV9 and TRBJ2-7; the D gene cannot be resolved reliably. The receptor's source is a woman older than 75 with active or convalescent COVID-19. The sequencing input was peripheral blood. The bases are TGTGCCAGCAGCGCCCGCGTGAGCTCCTACGAGCAGTACTTC. Translation gives CASSARVSSYEQYF.